This paragraph covers one TCR beta chain sequence. Antigen specificity is unknown. The sample belongs to a study of cytomegalovirus exposure and HLA in healthy donors. General observations from the study: Reports indicated that the classifier achieved high specificity and sensitivity in diagnosing cytomegalovirus status.

Assay: immunoSEQ multiplex PCR; the TCRdb copy retains only in-frame clones and omits some. The sample has 95,000 to 150,000 clones, roughly 89% seen once. The CDR3 covers 13 residues. J lost 5 bases, V lost 10 bases, and 4 bases had no gene match. Germline CDR1 is SGHAT and CDR2 is FQNNGV. The receptor's source is a woman between 18 and 30 years old in good health and CMV-seronegative. The rearrangement joins TRBV11-2 to TRBJ2-7, with TRBD2 identical over 14 bases. Material for sequencing was PBMCs. This CDR3 is CAMGLAGAHEQYF. The CDR3 coding sequence is TGTGCCATGGGACTAGCGGGAGCCCACGAGCAGTACTTC.